These 10 T cell receptor beta chains share one sample of origin, sequenced in a study of cytomegalovirus exposure and HLA in healthy donors. This PCR relied on a set of 60 Vbeta primers and 13 Jbeta primers. Here immunoSEQ multiplex PCR was the method, and the copy in TCRdb shows in-frame clones only, minus some. The sample includes 150,000 to 200,000 clones, roughly 80% of them seen just once. Sequenced input: PBMCs. These receptors were obtained from a boy aged 5-17 years in good health and CMV-seronegative.

The V gene is TRBV5-4, the J gene TRBJ2-2; D gene ambiguous. This CDR3 region has 12 residues. Germline V CDR1 and CDR2: SGHNT, YYREEE (reference sequence). Trimming shortened V by 6 bases and J by 2 bases, and 5 bases separated the two germline ends. CDR3 nucleotides: TGTGCCAGCATCCTTAACACCGGGGAGCTGTTTTTT. As protein: CASILNTGELFF.

The chain recombines TRBV5-5 with TRBJ2-7, with a weak D call TRBD2 (6 bases). The germline V gene encodes CDR1 SGHKS and CDR2 YYEKEE (reference sequence). CDR3 length: 13 amino acids. Trimming pared 2 bases from V and 6 bases from J, leaving 12 bases between. For the CDR3, the DNA is TGTGCCAGCAGCTTTAACTTCGGGAGCGAGCAGTACTTC. Translated: CASSFNFGSEQYF.

The chain couples TRBV6-5 to TRBJ2-7; maybe TRBD2 (5 bases). The V gene's germline CDR1 is MNHEY and CDR2 SVGAGI. CDR3 length: 12 residues. Deletions cut 2 bases from V and 7 bases from J, with 9 bases between. CDR3 protein: CASSYTGEEQYF. CDR3 DNA sequence: TGTGCCAGCAGTTACACTGGGGAGGAGCAGTACTTC.

The gene calls are TRBV2 and TRBJ1-6; possibly TRBD1 for D (5 bases). Germline CDR1 is SNHLY and CDR2 is FYNNEI. This CDR3 comprises 16 residues. Trimming removed 0 bases at V and 5 bases at J, with 11 bases between. The chain's CDR3 is CASSEAGRGNNSPLHF. In nucleotides, the CDR3 is TGTGCCAGCAGTGAAGCGGGAAGGGGAAATAATTCACCCCTCCACTTT.

The sample holds a few counts of this clone. The chain is built from TRBV27 and TRBJ1-5; weak D call: TRBD1 (6 bases). This CDR3 is built from 14 residues. The germline V gene encodes CDR1 MNHEY and CDR2 SMNVEV (reference sequence). Trimming pared 6 bases from V and 1 base from J, leaving 10 bases between. This CDR3 is CASRVTGSNQPQHF. CDR3 sequence (DNA): TGTGCCAGCAGGGTGACAGGCAGCAATCAGCCCCAGCATTTT.

The V and J genes are TRBV30 and TRBJ1-1; D gene ambiguous. Per the germline V gene, CDR1 is GTSNPN and CDR2 is SVGIG (reference sequence). The CDR3 sequence is 14 residues long. The V and J ends lost 1 base and 0 bases respectively, with 9 bases between them. This CDR3 is CAWSEVTVNTEAFF. DNA of the CDR3: TGTGCCTGGAGTGAGGTGACTGTGAACACTGAAGCTTTCTTT.

The rearrangement joins TRBV30 to TRBJ2-3; 12 positions agree with TRBD2. The V and J ends lost 2 bases and 4 bases, in that order; junction bases with no gene match: 7. This CDR3 region has 16 residues. Germline lookup yields CDR1 GTSNPN and CDR2 SVGIG (reference sequence). The CDR3 is CAWSFLAGGRADTQYF. The CDR3 DNA is TGTGCCTGGAGTTTTCTAGCGGGGGGGCGAGCAGATACGCAGTATTTT.

The sample holds a few counts of this clone. V gene TRBV6-1 combines with J gene TRBJ2-7; perhaps TRBD1 as D (5 bases). Deletions cut 1 base from V and 3 bases from J, with 13 bases between. This CDR3 comprises 15 residues. Germline CDR1 is MNHNS and CDR2 is SASEGT. The CDR3 sequence: CASSEVEGAFYEQYF. CDR3 DNA: TGTGCCAGCAGTGAAGTGGAAGGGGCGTTCTACGAGCAGTACTTC.

The chain employs TRBV19 and TRBJ1-4, with D unresolved. The CDR3 is made up of 17 amino acids. V shed 3 bases and J shed 0 bases, with 14 bases lying between them. CDR1 is LNHDA and CDR2 is SQIVND in the germline V gene (reference sequence). CDR3 residues: CASSIKRGIATNEKLFF. In nucleotides, the CDR3 is TGTGCCAGTAGTATTAAGCGCGGAATTGCAACTAATGAAAAACTGTTTTTT.

The J gene is TRBJ1-5, the V gene TRBV5-4; no reliable D call. Between the trimmed V and J ends, which lost 0 bases and 5 bases, there was a span of 9 bases. The germline gives CDR1 SGHNT, CDR2 YYREEE (reference sequence). The CDR3 has 14 amino acids. The CDR3 sequence: CASSLDVGDQPQHF. DNA for the CDR3: TGTGCCAGCAGCTTGGATGTCGGGGATCAGCCCCAGCATTTT.